Listed below are T cell receptor beta chains from one sample, sequenced in a study of CD8+CD57+ T cells in acquired aplastic anemia. A single record per CDR3 protein comes from TCRdb applying MiXCR to the reads. The data hold about 68,000 distinct CDR3 sequences, with 45% to 60% observed a single time. Sequencing was carried out using sorted CD4+, CD8+, or CD8+CD57+ T cells (not recorded which) from PBMCs. These TCRs come from a human donor in good health, serving as a control. The CDR3 runs from the conserved cysteine through the conserved F or W. D genes are given only for firm matches. A clone size is listed for some rows: how often the clone was seen (once, few, many), or a class if it is expanded.

TGTGCCAGCAGTTTAATCGTGGACGAGCAGTACTTC CASSLIVDEQYF TRBV12-3/TRBV12-4 NA many TRBJ2-7
TGTGCCACCTCACGACAGGGGAGGCACAATGAGCAGTTCTTC CATSRQGRHNEQFF TRBV19 TRBD1 once TRBJ2-1
TGTGCCAGCAGCCCCCGGGACTCGGATTACAATGAGCAGTTCTTC CASSPRDSDYNEQFF TRBV11-1 NA NA TRBJ2-1
TGTGCCACCAGCAGAGATGTAGCGGGGGGACTATCTAGCACAGATACGCAGTATTTT CATSRDVAGGLSSTDTQYF TRBV15 TRBD2 NA TRBJ2-3
TGTGCCAGCAGTATCGGGGTTTCGGGGACTGAAGCTTTCTTT CASSIGVSGTEAFF TRBV12-3/TRBV12-4 NA NA TRBJ1-1
TGCAGTGCTTGCACCCCCGGGACCGTATTCATGGAGACCCAGTACTTC CSACTPGTVFMETQYF TRBV20-1 NA NA TRBJ2-5
TGTGCCAGCAGTGGTAAATACGAGCAGTACTTC CASSGKYEQYF TRBV2 NA NA TRBJ2-7
TGTGCCACCAGGGCCGGGACTAGCCTTAGGGAGACCCAGTACTTC CATRAGTSLRETQYF TRBV24-1 TRBD2 NA TRBJ2-5
TGTGCCAGTAGTTCCCAGGGTGGCAATCAGCCCCAGCATTTT CASSSQGGNQPQHF TRBV4-2 NA few TRBJ1-5
TGCAGTGCTAGAGAACAAGCGGGGGCCCGCACAGATACGCAGTATTTT CSAREQAGARTDTQYF TRBV20-1 TRBD2 NA TRBJ2-3
TGTGCCAGCAGCCCCCTACCGGGGCCGAGCTCCTACGAGCAGTACTTC CASSPLPGPSSYEQYF TRBV4-2 NA NA TRBJ2-7
TGTGCCAGCAGTGCGCCAGGGCCAAGGAACACAGATACGCAGTATTTT CASSAPGPRNTDTQYF TRBV12-3/TRBV12-4 NA NA TRBJ2-3
TGCAGCGTTGAAGGGTTTAAACAGGGGTACTCCTACGAGCAGTACTTC CSVEGFKQGYSYEQYF TRBV29-1 TRBD1 NA TRBJ2-7